These T cell receptor beta chains were read from a single sample in a study of T cell responses to AZD1222 COVID-19 vaccine. Sequenced by immunoSEQ multiplex PCR; TCRdb stores in-frame clones only, minus some. Of 150,000 to 200,000 clones in the sample, roughly nine tenths were seen once. Sample: peripheral blood, taken on day 0 of AZD1222 vaccination. The receptor source for this set is an adult in good health. Both conserved end residues are part of each CDR3. D genes are given only for firm matches. Rows may omit the clone size; those that give it use once, few, many or a size class.

V: TRBV6-5
D: TRBD1
J: TRBJ1-1
size: NA
DNA: TGTGCCAGCAGTTACTCGAAACAGGGGAGTGGGACTGAAGCTTTCTTT
CDR3: CASSYSKQGSGTEAFF

V: TRBV7-2
D: TRBD2
J: TRBJ2-2
size: NA
DNA: TGTGCCAGCAGCTTAGTCGCTAGCGGGGCCTCTGGCACCGGGGAGCTGTTTTTT
CDR3: CASSLVASGASGTGELFF

V: TRBV18
D: NA
J: TRBJ2-7
size: NA
DNA: TGTGCCAGCTCACCAAGGCTCTACGAGCAGTACTTC
CDR3: CASSPRLYEQYF

V: TRBV14
D: TRBD1
J: TRBJ1-2
size: NA
DNA: TGTGCCAGCAGCCCCCGAGGACAGGTCTTCTATGGCTACACCTTC
CDR3: CASSPRGQVFYGYTF

V: TRBV7-2
D: NA
J: TRBJ2-5
size: few
DNA: TGTGCCAGCAGCTTAGTTGCTCGCCTCACGGAGACCCAGTACTTC
CDR3: CASSLVARLTETQYF

V: TRBV18
D: TRBD1
J: TRBJ1-4
size: NA
DNA: TGTGCCAGCTCGCTCGGGACAGCAACTAATGAAAAACTGTTTTTT
CDR3: CASSLGTATNEKLFF

V: TRBV3-1/TRBV3-2
D: NA
J: TRBJ1-6
size: once
DNA: TGTGCCAGCAGCCTAGGGGGGGGCGGGAATTCACCCCTCCACTTT
CDR3: CASSLGGGGNSPLHF

V: TRBV5-4
D: NA
J: TRBJ1-5
size: few
DNA: TGTGCCAGCAGCTACGACAGGAATCAGCCCCAGCATTTT
CDR3: CASSYDRNQPQHF

V: TRBV3-1/TRBV3-2
D: NA
J: TRBJ2-7
size: NA
DNA: TGTGCCAGCAGTTGGACTGCCTCCTACGAGCAGTACTTC
CDR3: CASSWTASYEQYF

V: TRBV7-9
D: TRBD2
J: TRBJ2-3
size: NA
DNA: TGTGCCAGCAGCCTCACTAGCGGGGGGGCAGATACGCAGTATTTT
CDR3: CASSLTSGGADTQYF

V: TRBV6-5
D: TRBD1
J: TRBJ1-1
size: NA
DNA: TGTGCCAGCAGGCGGACAGGGGCTGAAGCTTTCTTT
CDR3: CASRRTGAEAFF

V: TRBV7-8
D: NA
J: TRBJ2-3
size: NA
DNA: TGTGCCAGCACGCCCGGGACCGTTTTGATTAGTGTGGGGAGTTATACGCAGTATTTT
CDR3: CASTPGTVLISVGSYTQYF

V: TRBV19
D: TRBD1
J: TRBJ2-5
size: NA
DNA: TGTGCCAGTAGTGAACAGGGGCGCGGGGAGACCCAGTACTTC
CDR3: CASSEQGRGETQYF

V: TRBV19
D: TRBD2
J: TRBJ2-2
size: few
DNA: TGTGCCAGTAGCCCTACTAGCGGGGTCGGCGGGGAGCTGTTTTTT
CDR3: CASSPTSGVGGELFF

V: TRBV5-1
D: NA
J: TRBJ2-7
size: NA
DNA: TGCGCCAGCAGCTTGTCGGGGAGCTCCTACGAGCAGTACTTC
CDR3: CASSLSGSSYEQYF

V: TRBV6-1
D: NA
J: TRBJ1-5
size: NA
DNA: TGTGCCAGCAGTGAAATTCGCGGGGTCAGGGAGCATTTT
CDR3: CASSEIRGVREHF

V: TRBV20-1
D: TRBD1
J: TRBJ1-4
size: NA
DNA: TGCAGTGCTGGGACAGCTGAAAAACTGTTTTTT
CDR3: CSAGTAEKLFF

V: TRBV7-9
D: TRBD1
J: TRBJ1-2
size: NA
DNA: TGTGCCAGCAGCTCGGGACAGGGTATTGGCTACACCTTC
CDR3: CASSSGQGIGYTF

V: TRBV6-5
D: TRBD1
J: TRBJ1-6
size: once
DNA: TGTGCCAGCAGCCACAGGGGGAATTCACCCCTCCACTTT
CDR3: CASSHRGNSPLHF

V: TRBV28
D: NA
J: TRBJ1-2
size: NA
DNA: TGTGCCAGCAGTTTTGATTTAACAGAAGGCTACACCTTC
CDR3: CASSFDLTEGYTF

V: TRBV6-5
D: NA
J: TRBJ1-2
size: once
DNA: TGTGCCAGCAGCTCCGGGTGGGCAGATGGCTACACCTTC
CDR3: CASSSGWADGYTF

V: TRBV12-3/TRBV12-4
D: NA
J: TRBJ2-2
size: NA
DNA: TGTGCCAGCAGCACCCGGAACGGGGAGCTGTTTTTT
CDR3: CASSTRNGELFF

V: TRBV27
D: NA
J: TRBJ2-3
size: NA
DNA: TGTGCCAGCAGTCCGAGGACACCCTGGCGGTCCACAGATACGCAGTATTTT
CDR3: CASSPRTPWRSTDTQYF

V: TRBV6-5
D: NA
J: TRBJ1-1
size: NA
DNA: TGTGCCAGCAGCGGGGCAATGAACACTGAAGCTTTCTTT
CDR3: CASSGAMNTEAFF

V: TRBV11-2
D: NA
J: TRBJ1-1
size: NA
DNA: TGTGCCAGCAGCCCCGTGGCTGAAGCTTTCTTT
CDR3: CASSPVAEAFF

V: TRBV5-1
D: NA
J: TRBJ1-1
size: NA
DNA: TGCGCCAGCAGCCCCTCAGGGTACACTGAAGCTTTCTTT
CDR3: CASSPSGYTEAFF